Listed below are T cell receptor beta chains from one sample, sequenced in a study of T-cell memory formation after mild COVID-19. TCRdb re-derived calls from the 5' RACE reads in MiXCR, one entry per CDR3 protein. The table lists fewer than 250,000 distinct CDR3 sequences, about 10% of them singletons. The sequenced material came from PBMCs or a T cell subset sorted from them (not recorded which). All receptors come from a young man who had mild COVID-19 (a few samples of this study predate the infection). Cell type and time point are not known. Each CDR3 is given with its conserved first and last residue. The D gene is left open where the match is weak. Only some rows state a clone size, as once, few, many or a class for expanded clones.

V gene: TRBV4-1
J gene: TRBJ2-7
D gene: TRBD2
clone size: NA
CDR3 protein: CASSHSSGARYEQYF
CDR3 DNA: TGCGCCAGCAGCCATTCTAGCGGGGCCCGCTACGAGCAGTACTTC

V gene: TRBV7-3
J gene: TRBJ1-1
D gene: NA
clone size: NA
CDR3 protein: CASSPTSMNTEAFF
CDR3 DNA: TGTGCCAGCAGCCCGACATCCATGAACACTGAAGCTTTCTTT

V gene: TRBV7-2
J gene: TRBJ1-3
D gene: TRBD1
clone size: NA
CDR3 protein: CASTLGTGRGNTIYF
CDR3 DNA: TGTGCCAGCACTCTCGGGACAGGGAGAGGAAACACCATATATTTT

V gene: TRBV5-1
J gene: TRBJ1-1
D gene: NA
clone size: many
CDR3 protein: CASSLEYLNTEAFF
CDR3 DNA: TGCGCCAGCAGCTTGGAGTACCTGAACACTGAAGCTTTCTTT

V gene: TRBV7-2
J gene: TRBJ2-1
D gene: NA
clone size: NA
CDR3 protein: CASSLSEIEQFF
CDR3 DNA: TGTGCCAGCAGCTTATCAGAAATCGAGCAGTTCTTC

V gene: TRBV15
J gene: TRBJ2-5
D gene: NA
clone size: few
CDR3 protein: CATSPRLETQYF
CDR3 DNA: TGTGCCACCAGCCCCCGCCTGGAGACCCAGTACTTC

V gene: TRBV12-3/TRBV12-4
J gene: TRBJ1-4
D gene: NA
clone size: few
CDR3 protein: CASSPNTATTPGEKLFF
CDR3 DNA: TGTGCCAGCAGCCCCAATACCGCGACCACGCCGGGTGAAAAACTGTTTTTT

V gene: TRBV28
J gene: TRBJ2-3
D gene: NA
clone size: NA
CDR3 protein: CASSSQQHTQYF
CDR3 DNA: TGTGCCAGCAGTTCACAGCAGCATACGCAGTATTTT

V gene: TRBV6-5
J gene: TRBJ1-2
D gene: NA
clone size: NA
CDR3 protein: CASSWNAVGGYTF
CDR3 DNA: TGTGCCAGCAGTTGGAACGCCGTCGGCGGCTACACCTTC

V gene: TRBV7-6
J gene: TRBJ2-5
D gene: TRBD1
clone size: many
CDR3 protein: CASSAGTAQETQYF
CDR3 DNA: TGTGCCAGCAGCGCCGGGACAGCACAAGAGACCCAGTACTTC

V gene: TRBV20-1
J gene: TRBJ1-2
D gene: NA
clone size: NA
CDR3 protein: CSAEGGKRSANYGYTF
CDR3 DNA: TGCAGTGCTGAGGGCGGTAAACGTTCCGCTAACTATGGCTACACCTTC

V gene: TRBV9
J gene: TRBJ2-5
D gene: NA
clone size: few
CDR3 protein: CASSVGGALETQYF
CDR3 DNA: TGTGCCAGCAGCGTAGGGGGGGCCCTGGAGACCCAGTACTTC

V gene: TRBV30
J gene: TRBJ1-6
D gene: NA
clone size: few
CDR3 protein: CAWSRRGSNSPLHF
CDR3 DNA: TGTGCCTGGAGCCGACGGGGTTCCAATTCACCCCTCCACTTT

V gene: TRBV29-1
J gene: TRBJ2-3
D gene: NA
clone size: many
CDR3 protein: CSVEDPRRSDTQYF
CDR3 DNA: TGCAGCGTTGAAGACCCCCGGAGGTCGGATACGCAGTATTTT

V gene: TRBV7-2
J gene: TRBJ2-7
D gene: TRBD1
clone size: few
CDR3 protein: CASSFSGTGTYEQYF
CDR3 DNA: TGTGCCAGCAGCTTTTCCGGGACAGGGACTTACGAGCAGTACTTC

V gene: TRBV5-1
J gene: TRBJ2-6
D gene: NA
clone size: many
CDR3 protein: CASSVNSGANVLTF
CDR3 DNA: TGCGCCAGCAGCGTGAACTCTGGGGCCAACGTCCTGACTTTC

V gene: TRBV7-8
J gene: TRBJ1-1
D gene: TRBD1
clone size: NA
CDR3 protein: CASSLAGDRGRGNTEAFF
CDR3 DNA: TGTGCCAGCAGCTTAGCGGGGGACAGGGGGCGCGGAAACACTGAAGCTTTCTTT

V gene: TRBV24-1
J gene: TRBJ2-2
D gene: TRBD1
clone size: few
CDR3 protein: CATRRTGGTGELFF
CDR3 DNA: TGTGCCACCAGGAGGACAGGGGGAACCGGGGAGCTGTTTTTT